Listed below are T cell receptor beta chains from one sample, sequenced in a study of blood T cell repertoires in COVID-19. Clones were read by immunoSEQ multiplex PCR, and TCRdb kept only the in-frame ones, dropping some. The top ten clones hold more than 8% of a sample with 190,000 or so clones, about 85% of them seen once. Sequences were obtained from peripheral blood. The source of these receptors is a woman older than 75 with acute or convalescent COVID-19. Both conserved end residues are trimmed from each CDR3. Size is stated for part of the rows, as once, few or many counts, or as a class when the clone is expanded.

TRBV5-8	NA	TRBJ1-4	ASSFRSIQVEKLF
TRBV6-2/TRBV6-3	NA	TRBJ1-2	ASRPTGGWGNYGYT
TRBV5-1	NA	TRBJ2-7	ASSLGGASYEQY
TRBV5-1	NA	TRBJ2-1	ASSLTGGGHNEQF
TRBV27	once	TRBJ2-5	ASSRTSGSQETQY
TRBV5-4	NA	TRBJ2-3	ASSLEAGEDTQY
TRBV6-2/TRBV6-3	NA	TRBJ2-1	ASSYPLGGAYNEQF
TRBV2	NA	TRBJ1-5	ASQRKAGYQPQH
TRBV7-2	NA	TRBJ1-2	ASSRTGGRSYGYT
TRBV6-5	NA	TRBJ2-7	ASSNQGNEQY
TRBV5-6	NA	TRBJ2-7	ASSFQGASYEQY
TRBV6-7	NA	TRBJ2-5	ASSYRGEDRDLYQETQY
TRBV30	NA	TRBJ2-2	AWSGRGPGTGELF
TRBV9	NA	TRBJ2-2	ASSVGLAGNSVTGELF
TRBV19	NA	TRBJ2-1	ASSIGSGINSYNEQF
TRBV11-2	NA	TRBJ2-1	ASSPGQRGEQF
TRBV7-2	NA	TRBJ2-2	ASSLRTSGTNTGELF
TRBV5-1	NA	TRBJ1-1	ASSLDGPWAF
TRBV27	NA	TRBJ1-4	ASRGSTTGKLF
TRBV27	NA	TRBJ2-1	ASSRYHSGTYNEQF
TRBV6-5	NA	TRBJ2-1	ASSSPAYRGSDEQF
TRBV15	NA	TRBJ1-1	ATSARDRGYTEAF
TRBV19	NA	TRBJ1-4	ASIGTANEKLF
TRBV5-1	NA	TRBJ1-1	ASSWNSGTGNTEAF
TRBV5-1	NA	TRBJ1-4	ASSLEGTGEKLF
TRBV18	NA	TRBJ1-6	ASSPSQGAAPLH
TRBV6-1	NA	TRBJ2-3	ASSERRDTQY
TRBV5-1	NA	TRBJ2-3	ASSLYGTGGLPDTQY
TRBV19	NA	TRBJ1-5	ASRVGQGSNQPQH
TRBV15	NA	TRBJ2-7	ATSRGSRGPGDEQY
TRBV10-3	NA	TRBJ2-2	AIRGQGGGTGELF
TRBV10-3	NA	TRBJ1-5	AISEGQGASNQPQH
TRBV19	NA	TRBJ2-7	ASSIGAGPYEQY
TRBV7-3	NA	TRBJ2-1	ASSLGLAGGSEQF
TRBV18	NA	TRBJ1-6	ASSPYPGYTSSYNSPLH
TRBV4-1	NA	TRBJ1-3	ASSQDRGRGIVGNTIY
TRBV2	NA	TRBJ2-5	ASSDPAGRTQY
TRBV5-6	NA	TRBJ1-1	ASSSGTGSRKAF
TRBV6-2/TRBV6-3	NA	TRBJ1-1	ASSYRPQGKNTEAF
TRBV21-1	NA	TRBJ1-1	APPGTGSGDTEAF
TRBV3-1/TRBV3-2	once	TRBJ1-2	ASSRGQGWGYT
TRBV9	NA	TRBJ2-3	ASTQFGGASTDTQY
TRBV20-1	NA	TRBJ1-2	SAIAEYGYT
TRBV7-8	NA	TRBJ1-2	ASSSYRQGIYYGYT
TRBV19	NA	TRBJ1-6	ASSIPSQGLNSPLH
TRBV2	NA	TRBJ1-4	ASSVRLARGEKLF
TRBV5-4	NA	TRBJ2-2	ASSRRGDVGELF
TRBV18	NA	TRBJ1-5	ASSPGTGDSNQPQH
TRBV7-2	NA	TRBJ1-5	ASSPGSSNQPQH
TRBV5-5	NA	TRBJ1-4	ASSPSGGRMEKLF
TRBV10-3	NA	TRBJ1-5	AISEYRNQPQH
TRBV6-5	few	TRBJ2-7	ASRLTGTSSYEQY
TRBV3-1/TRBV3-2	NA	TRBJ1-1	ASSQDTRNTEAF
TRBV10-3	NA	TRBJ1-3	AISGGQGAGNTIY
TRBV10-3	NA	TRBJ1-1	AITRDRSTEAF